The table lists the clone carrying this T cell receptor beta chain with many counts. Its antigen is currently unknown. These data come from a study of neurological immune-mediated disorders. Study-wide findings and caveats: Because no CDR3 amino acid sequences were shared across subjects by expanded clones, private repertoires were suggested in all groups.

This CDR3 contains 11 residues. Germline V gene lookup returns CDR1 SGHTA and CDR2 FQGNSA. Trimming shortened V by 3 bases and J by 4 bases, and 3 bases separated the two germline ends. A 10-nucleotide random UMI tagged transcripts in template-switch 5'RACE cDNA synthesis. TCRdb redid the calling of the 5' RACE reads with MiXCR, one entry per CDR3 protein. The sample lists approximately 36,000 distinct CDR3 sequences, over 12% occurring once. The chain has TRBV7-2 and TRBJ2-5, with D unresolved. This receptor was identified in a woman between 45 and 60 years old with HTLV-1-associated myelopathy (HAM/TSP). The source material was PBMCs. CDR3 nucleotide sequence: TGTGCCAGCAGCTTCGCAGAGACCCAGTACTTC. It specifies CASSFAETQYF. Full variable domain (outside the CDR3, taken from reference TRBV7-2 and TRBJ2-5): GAGVSQSPSNKVTEKGKDVELRCDPISGHTALYWYRQSLGQGLEFLIYFQGNSAPDKSGLPSDRFSAERTGGSVSTLTIQRTQQEDSAVYLCASSFAETQYFGPGTRLLVL.